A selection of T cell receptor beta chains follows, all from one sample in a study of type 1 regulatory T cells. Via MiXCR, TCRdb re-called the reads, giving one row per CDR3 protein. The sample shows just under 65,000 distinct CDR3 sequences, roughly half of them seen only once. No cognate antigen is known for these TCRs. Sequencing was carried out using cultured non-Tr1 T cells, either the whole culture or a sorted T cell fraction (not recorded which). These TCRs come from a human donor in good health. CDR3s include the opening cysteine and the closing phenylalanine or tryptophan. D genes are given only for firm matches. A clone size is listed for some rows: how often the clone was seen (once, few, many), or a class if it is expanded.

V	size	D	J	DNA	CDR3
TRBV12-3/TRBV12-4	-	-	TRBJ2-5	TGTGCCAGCAGTACCCAGCGCGCGGGGGCCGGAGAGACCCAGTACTTC	CASSTQRAGAGETQYF
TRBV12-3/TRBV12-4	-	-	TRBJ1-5	TGTGCCAGCAGCAGGGGCCAGCAGCCCCAGCATTTT	CASSRGQQPQHF
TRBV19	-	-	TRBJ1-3	TGTGCCAGTAGCCTCGGGGAGGAGATACCATCTGGAAACACCATATATTTT	CASSLGEEIPSGNTIYF
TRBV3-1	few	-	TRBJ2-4	TGTGCCAGCAGCACGCGGGACCGGGGAGCCAAAAACATTCAGTACTTC	CASSTRDRGAKNIQYF
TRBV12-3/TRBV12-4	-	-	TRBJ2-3	TGTGCCAGCAGTTCCGGTCATACGCAGTATTTT	CASSSGHTQYF
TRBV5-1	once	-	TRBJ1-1	TGCGCCAGCAGCTTTGAGGGGGGAGGGACTGAAGCTTTCTTT	CASSFEGGGTEAFF
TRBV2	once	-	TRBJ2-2	TGTGCCAGCATTGGGGGCGTGAACACCGGGGAGCTGTTTTTT	CASIGGVNTGELFF
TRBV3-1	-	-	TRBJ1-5	TGTGCCAGTTCTTCTCAGAATCAGCCCCAGCATTTT	CASSSQNQPQHF
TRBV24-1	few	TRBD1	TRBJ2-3	TGTGCCACCAGTGATTCGCCGGGACAGGGGCCGCTTGGGGGCACAGATACGCAGTATTTT	CATSDSPGQGPLGGTDTQYF
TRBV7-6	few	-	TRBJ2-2	TGTGCCAGCAGTCAGGGGACATTTATCAACACCGGGGAGCTGTTTTTT	CASSQGTFINTGELFF
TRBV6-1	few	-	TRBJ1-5	TGTGCCAGCACCACAGACTTGCCCGGGAGGCAGCCCCAGCATTTT	CASTTDLPGRQPQHF
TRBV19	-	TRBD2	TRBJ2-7	TGTGCCAGTAGTAAGCCTAGCGGGGCCTCCTACGAGCAGTACTTC	CASSKPSGASYEQYF
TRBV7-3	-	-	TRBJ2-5	TGTGCCAGCAGCTTGAACCCCAGTGAGACCCAGTACTTC	CASSLNPSETQYF
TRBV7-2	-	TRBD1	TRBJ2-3	TGTGCCAGCAGCAGAGCAGGGGGCTTGAGCAAAGATACGCAGTATTTT	CASSRAGGLSKDTQYF
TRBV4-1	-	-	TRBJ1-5	TGCGCCAGCAGCCAAGATAAGGGCCACAATCAGCCCCAGCATTTT	CASSQDKGHNQPQHF
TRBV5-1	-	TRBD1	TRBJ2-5	TGCGCCAGCAGTCTCGGGACAGGGGGAGAGACCCAGTACTTC	CASSLGTGGETQYF
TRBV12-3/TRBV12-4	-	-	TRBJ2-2	TGTGCCAGCAGTTTTCAGGGGACCGGGGAGCTGTTTTTT	CASSFQGTGELFF
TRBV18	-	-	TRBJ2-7	TGTGCCAGCTCAGTCACCCTAGGGGCCTCCTACGAGCAGTACTTC	CASSVTLGASYEQYF
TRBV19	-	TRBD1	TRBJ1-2	TGTGCCACCCTAGGGGACAGGGAAGGCGATGGCTACACCTTC	CATLGDREGDGYTF
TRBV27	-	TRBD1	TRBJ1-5	TGTGCCAGCAGTTCGGGACAGGGGACGGGGCGTCAGCCCCAGCATTTT	CASSSGQGTGRQPQHF
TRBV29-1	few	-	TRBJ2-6	TGCAGCGTTGGAAACCCTAACTCTGGGGCCAACGTCCTGACTTTC	CSVGNPNSGANVLTF
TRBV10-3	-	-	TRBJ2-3	TGTGCCATCAGTGGGGAACAGGGCACAGATACGCAGTATTTT	CAISGEQGTDTQYF
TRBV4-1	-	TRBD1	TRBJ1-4	TGCGCCAGCAGCCATCCACAGGGGGCTGAAAAACTGTTTTTT	CASSHPQGAEKLFF
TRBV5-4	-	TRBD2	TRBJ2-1	TGTGCCAGCAGCGGTGGGGCCCCGGGGACTAGAAGAAATGAGCAGTTCTTC	CASSGGAPGTRRNEQFF
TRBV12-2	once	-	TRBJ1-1	TGTGCAAGTCGCTTAGACGATAACGACAGAGACTCGGGCACTGAAGCTTTCTTT	CASRLDDNDRDSGTEAFF
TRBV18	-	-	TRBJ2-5	TGTGCCAGCTCACTCGAGTTCCAAGAGATCCAGTACTTC	CASSLEFQEIQYF
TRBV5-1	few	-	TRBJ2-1	TGCGCCAGCAGCTTGGCCGTCTCTGGTGAGCAGTTCTTC	CASSLAVSGEQFF
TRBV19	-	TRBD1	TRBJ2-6	TGTGCCAGTAGTCTCAGAGACAGGGGGTACGTCCTGACTTTC	CASSLRDRGYVLTF
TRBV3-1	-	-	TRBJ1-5	TGTGCCAGCAGCCAAGGTTCCGCCGGTAGCAATCAGCCCCAGCATTTT	CASSQGSAGSNQPQHF
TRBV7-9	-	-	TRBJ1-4	TGTGCCAGCAGCTTTCCGACCACGGGGCGCCAATTTGAAAAACTGTTTTTT	CASSFPTTGRQFEKLFF
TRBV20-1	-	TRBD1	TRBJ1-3	TGCAATGCTTCGACAGGGTTTTCTGGAAACACCATATATTTT	CNASTGFSGNTIYF
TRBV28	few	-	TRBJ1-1	TGTGCCAGCAGTTTATTAGGTGTGAACACTGAAGCTTTCTTT	CASSLLGVNTEAFF
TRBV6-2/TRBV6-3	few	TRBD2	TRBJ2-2	TGTGCCAGCAGTTACTTCCCGCCGACTAGCGTGAACACCGGGGAGCTGTTTTTT	CASSYFPPTSVNTGELFF
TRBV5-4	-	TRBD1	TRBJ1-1	TGTGCCAGCAGCCCAGACAGGGGGCGAATCACTGAAGCTTTCTTT	CASSPDRGRITEAFF
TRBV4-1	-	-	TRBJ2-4	TGCGCCAGCACCCCCTCCATGGGACTTTTCCAGAAGAACCTAGCCAAAAACATTCAGTACTTC	CASTPSMGLFQKNLAKNIQYF
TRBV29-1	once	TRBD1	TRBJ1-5	TGCAGCGTTGCGGGGACAGCAAGCAATCAGCCCCAGCATTTT	CSVAGTASNQPQHF
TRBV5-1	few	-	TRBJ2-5	TGCGCCAGCAGCAGCCTAGGGCAAGAGACCCAGTACTTC	CASSSLGQETQYF
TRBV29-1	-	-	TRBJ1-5	TGCAGCGTGATCGGGACGGATCACAATCAGCCCCAGCATTTT	CSVIGTDHNQPQHF
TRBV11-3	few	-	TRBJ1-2	TGTGCCAGCAGCCGGACCCGGTCTAACTATGGCTACACCTTC	CASSRTRSNYGYTF
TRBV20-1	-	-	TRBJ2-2	TGCAGTGCTATGTTCGAGAACACCGGGGAGCTGTTTTTT	CSAMFENTGELFF
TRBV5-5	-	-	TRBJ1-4	TGTGCCAGCAGCTGGGGAATTAATGAAAAACTGTTTTTT	CASSWGINEKLFF
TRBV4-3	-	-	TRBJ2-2	TGCGCCAGCAGCCAAGGGTTTCCCGGGGAGCTGTTTTTT	CASSQGFPGELFF
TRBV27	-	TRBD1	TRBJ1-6	TGTGCCGGCAAGAAGGGGGACAGGGATAATTCACCCCTCCACTTT	CAGKKGDRDNSPLHF
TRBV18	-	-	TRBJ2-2	TGTGCCAGCTCACAGGAAACGAACACCGGGGAGCTGTTTTTT	CASSQETNTGELFF
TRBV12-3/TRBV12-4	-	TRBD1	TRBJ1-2	TGTGCCAGCAGGAACCTTCAGGGGGCGGGCTATGGCTACACCTTC	CASRNLQGAGYGYTF
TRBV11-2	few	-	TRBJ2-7	TGTGCCAGCAGCTTAAAAGGGGGGGTAGGCTCCTACGAGCAGTACTTC	CASSLKGGVGSYEQYF
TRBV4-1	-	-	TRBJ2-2	TGCGCCAGCAGCCAAGAAAGAGTCAACGCCGGGGAGCTGTTTTTT	CASSQERVNAGELFF
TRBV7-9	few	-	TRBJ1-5	TGTGCCAGCAGCCCGGGTCAGGTATACCAGCCCCAGCATTTT	CASSPGQVYQPQHF
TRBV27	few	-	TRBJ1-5	TGTGCCAGCAGTTTTACCGGTCTCATGCCCCAGCATTTT	CASSFTGLMPQHF
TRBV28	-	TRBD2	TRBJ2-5	TGTGCCAGCAGTTTGGGTCGGGGGGTAACTTTAGAGACCCAGTACTTC	CASSLGRGVTLETQYF
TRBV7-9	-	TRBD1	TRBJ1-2	TGTGCCAGCAGCTTAGACTGGACAGGGGGCGACTATGGCTACACCTTC	CASSLDWTGGDYGYTF